Listed below are T cell receptor beta chains from one sample, sequenced in a study of shared clonotypes between healthy human individuals. Data came from immunoSEQ multiplex PCR; TCRdb stores just in-frame clones and leaves some out. Counted here are 500,000 to 550,000 clones, about 96% occurring once; the ten biggest clones make up nearly 0.065%. The sequencing input was naive CD4+ T cells sorted from blood. These receptors were collected from a young woman in good health. Each CDR3 is given with its conserved first and last residue. Each record gives: clone size, V gene, D gene, J gene, CDR3 protein. D genes are given only for firm matches. Not every row has a clone size; where given, it reads once, few, many or a size class.

NA	TRBV5-1	NA	TRBJ2-5	CASSWQETQYF
NA	TRBV6-5	NA	TRBJ2-7	CASQNRGASYEQYF
NA	TRBV29-1	TRBD1	TRBJ2-5	CSAGTGVGETQYF
NA	TRBV6-5	NA	TRBJ2-7	CASRPGRRSLHEQYF
NA	TRBV6-5	NA	TRBJ1-1	CASSYYPANTEAFF
NA	TRBV28	NA	TRBJ2-5	CASSSQAGTLETQYF
once	TRBV6-6	NA	TRBJ1-2	CATYGYLGYTF
NA	TRBV5-6	TRBD1	TRBJ2-7	CASSWTGTYEQYF
NA	TRBV14	TRBD2	TRBJ2-1	CASSQSLLAGGPNEQFF
NA	TRBV28	TRBD2	TRBJ2-7	CASRVPGLASYEQYF
NA	TRBV7-8	NA	TRBJ2-7	CASSLVLEGTYEQYF
NA	TRBV6-1	NA	TRBJ2-1	CATLRQQRYNEQFF
NA	TRBV28	NA	TRBJ2-3	CASSLESGRSGTDTQYF
once	TRBV21-1	NA	TRBJ1-2	CASLTVRQGRQGYGYTF
NA	TRBV27	NA	TRBJ2-7	CASSPSLATYEQYF
NA	TRBV4-1	NA	TRBJ2-3	CASSQQRLGTDTQYF
NA	TRBV11-2	TRBD2	TRBJ2-7	CASSFLLAGVYEQYF
NA	TRBV28	NA	TRBJ1-5	CASRTERRPGVQPQHF
NA	TRBV15	NA	TRBJ1-3	CATSRAGTGNTIYF
NA	TRBV28	NA	TRBJ2-7	CASTTGGPESYEQYF
NA	TRBV28	TRBD2	NA	CASIIGTSGSYEQYF
NA	TRBV7-2	TRBD2	TRBJ2-4	CASSSRQKLAGGAKNIQYF
NA	TRBV6-4	TRBD2	TRBJ2-1	CASSDPGTSAEQFF
NA	TRBV2	NA	TRBJ2-7	CASSDQGQGYGEQYF
NA	TRBV28	NA	TRBJ2-5	CASSLVQRQETQYF
NA	TRBV28	NA	TRBJ1-1	CASRLQGGNTEAFF
NA	TRBV7-2	TRBD2	TRBJ2-3	CASTLRLAGTDTQYF
NA	TRBV9	TRBD1	TRBJ2-2	CASSRTGGIVGTGELFF
NA	TRBV6-1	NA	TRBJ1-5	CASSQQRSLDQPQHF
NA	TRBV5-4	NA	TRBJ2-3	CASSLKLGRQDTQYF
NA	TRBV18	NA	TRBJ1-1	CASLTATNTEAFF
NA	TRBV28	TRBD2	TRBJ2-6	CASMSGSSGANVLTF
NA	TRBV7-9	NA	TRBJ1-1	CASSRGGNTEAFF
NA	TRBV25-1	TRBD2	TRBJ2-1	CASSGNKRESHNEQFF
once	TRBV9	TRBD1	TRBJ1-2	CASSATGRGRLDGYTF
NA	TRBV2	TRBD1	TRBJ1-5	CASSDTGGDQPQHF
NA	TRBV18	TRBD1	TRBJ2-2	CASSHGQGAVGELFF
NA	TRBV7-3	NA	TRBJ2-1	CASSPASGSYYNEQFF
NA	TRBV7-9	TRBD1	NA	CASSGRTGASYEQYF